This T cell receptor (beta chain) was profiled in a study of blood T cell repertoires in COVID-19. Across the study: Samples representing acute and convalescent COVID-19 were sourced from the United States, Italy and Spain.

In the original processing: Counts of nucleated cells, estimated from reference gene primer amplification, were obtained. Measured with immunoSEQ multiplex PCR; TCRdb has only the in-frame clones, and not every one. V and J calls and clone size are as listed in that table; D and trimming were resolved from the DNA. The sample shows 60,000 to 90,000 clones, 80% to 90% of them seen only once. Trimming removed 6 bases at V and 1 base at J, with 9 bases between. The germline V gene has CDR1 MNHEY and CDR2 SVGAGI. This CDR3 comprises 13 residues. V is TRBV6-5 and J is TRBJ1-1; D unresolved. The receptor's source is a woman aged 45-59 years with acute or convalescent COVID-19. Specimen: peripheral blood. The CDR3 is CASRPRGNTEAFF. CDR3 DNA: TGTGCCAGCAGGCCCCGGGGGAACACTGAAGCTTTCTTT.